What follows are 6 T cell receptor beta chains derived from one specimen sequenced in a study of graft-versus-host responses after intestinal transplantation. Their recognized antigens are unknown. Here immunoSEQ multiplex PCR was the method, and the copy in TCRdb shows in-frame clones only, minus some. The sample yields 62,000 or so clones, 90% seen once. The material sequenced was unstimulated CD8+ T cells sorted from spleen or lymph node cells, taken before transplant. These receptors all come from a human donor who was the organ donor for an intestinal transplant.

The chain links TRBV10-2 to TRBJ2-5, with 7 bases fitting TRBD1. The CDR3 covers 13 residues. After removal of 6 bases from V and 2 bases from J, the junction contained 3 bases not matched to a gene. Germline CDR1 and CDR2: WSHSY and SAAADI. The CDR3 nucleotides read TGCGCCAGCAGGGGGACAGCTCAAGAGACCCAGTACTTC. Protein product: CASRGTAQETQYF.

V and J are TRBV6-1 and TRBJ2-7, with D possibly TRBD1 on 7 matching bases. The CDR3 length is 14 residues. Germline-derived CDR1 and CDR2 are MNHNS and SASEGT. Trimming pared 6 bases from V and 0 bases from J, leaving 12 bases between. DNA of the CDR3: TGTGCCAGCAGCCGCGGGACAGACTCCTACGAGCAGTACTTC. It encodes CASSRGTDSYEQYF.

V gene TRBV25-1 combines with J gene TRBJ1-2; 10 bases fit TRBD1. The CDR3 sequence is 17 residues long. The ends lost 6 bases at V and 5 bases at J; junction bases unmatched: 15. Germline V lookup: CDR1 MGHDK, CDR2 SYGVNS. This chain's CDR3 is CASRGETGGRWGYGYTF. The DNA of the CDR3 is TGTGCCAGCAGGGGTGAGACAGGGGGCAGGTGGGGGTATGGCTACACCTTC.

The gene calls are TRBV19 and TRBJ2-1; weak D call: TRBD2 (5 bases). The CDR3 sequence is 15 residues long. Germline CDR1 is LNHDA and CDR2 is SQIVND (reference sequence). Deletions cut 5 bases from V and 1 base from J, with 12 bases between. The CDR3 bases are TGTGCCAGTAGTGACGAAGCGGATTCCTACAATGAGCAGTTCTTC. Its protein is CASSDEADSYNEQFF.

V gene TRBV21-1 combines with J gene TRBJ2-5; the table's TRBD2 call for D was not verified on the DNA. TRBV21-1 is noted as a pseudogene. The CDR3 length is 15 residues. The CDR3: CASSKAGGQQETQYF. In nucleotides, the CDR3 is TGTGCCAGCAGCAAGGCCGGAGGGCAGCAAGAGACCCAGTACTTC.

The chain uses TRBV7-2 and TRBJ1-2; D is possibly TRBD1 (5 bases). CDR1 and CDR2 (germline): SGHTA, FQGNSA. V was pared by 8 bases and J by 5 bases, with 12 bases between. The length of the CDR3 is 12 residues. CDR3 sequence (DNA): TGTGCCAGCCCGGGGGGAATATATGGCTACACCTTC. The encoded protein is CASPGGIYGYTF.